In its sample, the clone carrying this TCR beta chain was seen a few times. Antigen specificity is unknown. This sample was included in a study of cytomegalovirus exposure and HLA in healthy donors. Broader study findings: Diagnosis of cytomegalovirus status made by the classifier reportedly showed high specificity and sensitivity. In a later analysis, specific HLA alleles were associated with more than 15,000 TCR beta sequences at a 0.05 false discovery rate.

Healthy bone marrow donors formed the donor group. This CDR3 is 15 amino acids long. Germline V CDR1 and CDR2: MNHNS, SASEGT. Trimming left V 2 bases short and J 2 bases short, with 7 bases between. PCR was performed using 60 Vbeta and 13 Jbeta primers. Original handling: An analysis performed later counted about 80 million unique TCR beta chains (around 9.9 million of them shared). Using immunoSEQ multiplex PCR, the repertoire was profiled, and TCRdb retains in-frame clones only, with some absent. V, J and clone size are taken as reported in that table, and D and trimming were inferred from the DNA itself. The table lists about 140,000 clones, roughly three quarters of them singletons, with 3.9% in the top ten.

This chain connects TRBV6-1 to TRBJ2-6, with a possible D match to TRBD1 (6 bases). The sequenced sample consisted of PBMCs. This clonotype was obtained from a man between 18 and 35 years old in good health and CMV-seronegative. CDR3 DNA: TGTGCCAGCAGTGAAACAGGGACTGGGGCCAACGTCCTGACTTTC. The encoded protein is CASSETGTGANVLTF.